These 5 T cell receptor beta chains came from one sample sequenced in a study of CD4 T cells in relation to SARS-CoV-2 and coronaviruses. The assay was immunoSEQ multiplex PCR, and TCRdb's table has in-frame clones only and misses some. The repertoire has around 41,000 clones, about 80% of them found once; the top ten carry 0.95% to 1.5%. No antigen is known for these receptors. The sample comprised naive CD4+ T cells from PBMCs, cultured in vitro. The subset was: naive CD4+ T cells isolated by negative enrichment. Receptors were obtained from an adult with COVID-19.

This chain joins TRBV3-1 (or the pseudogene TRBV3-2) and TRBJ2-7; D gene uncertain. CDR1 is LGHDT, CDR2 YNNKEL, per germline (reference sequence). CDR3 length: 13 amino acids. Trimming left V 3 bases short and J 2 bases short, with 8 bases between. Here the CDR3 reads CASSHGSAYEQYF. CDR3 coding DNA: TGTGCCAGCAGCCACGGCAGCGCCTACGAGCAGTACTTC.

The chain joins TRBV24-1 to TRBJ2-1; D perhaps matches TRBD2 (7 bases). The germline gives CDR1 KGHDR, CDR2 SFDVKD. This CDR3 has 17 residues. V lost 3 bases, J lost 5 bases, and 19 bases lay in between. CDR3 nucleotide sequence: TGTGCCACCAGTGATCCGCGCCGGGGGGCGACGAACAATGAGCAGTTCTTC. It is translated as CATSDPRRGATNNEQFF.

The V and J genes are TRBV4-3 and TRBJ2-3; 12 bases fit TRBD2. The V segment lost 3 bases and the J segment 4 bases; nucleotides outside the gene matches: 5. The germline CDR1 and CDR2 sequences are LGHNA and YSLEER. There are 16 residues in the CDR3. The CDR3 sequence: CASSHKLAGGADTQYF. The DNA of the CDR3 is TGCGCCAGCAGCCACAAACTAGCGGGAGGCGCAGATACGCAGTATTTT.

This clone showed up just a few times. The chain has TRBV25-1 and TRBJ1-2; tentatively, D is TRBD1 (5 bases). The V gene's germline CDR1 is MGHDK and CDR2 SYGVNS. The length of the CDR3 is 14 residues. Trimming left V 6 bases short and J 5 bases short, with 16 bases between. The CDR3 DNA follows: TGTGCCAGCAGGGGACCGTCAGTGTGGTATGGCTACACCTTC. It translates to CASRGPSVWYGYTF.

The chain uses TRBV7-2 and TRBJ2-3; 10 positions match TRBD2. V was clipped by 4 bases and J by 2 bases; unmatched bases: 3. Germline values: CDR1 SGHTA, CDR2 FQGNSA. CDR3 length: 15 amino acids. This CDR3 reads CASSSSGSTTDTQYF. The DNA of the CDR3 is TGTGCCAGCAGCTCTAGCGGGAGTACCACAGATACGCAGTATTTT. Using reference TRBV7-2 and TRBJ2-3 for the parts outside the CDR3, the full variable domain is GAGVSQSPSNKVTEKGKDVELRCDPISGHTALYWYRQSLGQGLEFLIYFQGNSAPDKSGLPSDRFSAERTGGSVSTLTIQRTQQEDSAVYLCASSSSGSTTDTQYFGPGTRLTVL.